The 6 T cell receptor beta chains given below trace back to one sample, sequenced in a study of blood T cell repertoires in COVID-19. This table comes from immunoSEQ multiplex PCR, and its TCRdb copy is limited to in-frame clones, with some not included. The repertoire holds 75,000 to 100,000 clones, with roughly 90% as singletons. The specimen sequenced was peripheral blood. The receptor source for this set is a man older than 75 with acute or convalescent COVID-19.

DNA for the CDR3: TGTGCCTGGAGTGTAGGGGGCTATGGCTACACCTTC. Protein: CAWSVGGYGYTF. The V and J genes are TRBV30 and TRBJ1-2, with D tentatively TRBD1 (6 bases). CDR1 GTSNPN and CDR2 SVGIG come from the germline V gene (reference sequence). The ends were cut back, 0 bases at V and 4 bases at J, with 6 bases in the middle. The CDR3 spans 12 residues.

This clone was picked up one time. V and J are TRBV2 and TRBJ2-2; perhaps TRBD2 as D (6 bases). Germline assignment: CDR1 SNHLY and CDR2 FYNNEI. The CDR3 loop spans 13 amino acids. V lost 6 bases and J lost 4, with 9 bases in between. The CDR3 coding sequence is TGTGCCAGCAGGCGGGAACCCACCGGGGAGCTGTTTTTT. This gives the protein CASRREPTGELFF.

The rearrangement uses TRBV7-3 and TRBJ2-2; tentative D call: TRBD2 (6 bases). Germline V gives CDR1 SGHTA, CDR2 FQGTGA. V was shortened by 1 base and J by 7 bases, with 13 bases between the two germline ends. The CDR3 length is 15 residues. In nucleotides, the CDR3 is TGTGCCAGCAGCTTAAACGGCGGGACGGGCGGGGAGCTGTTTTTT. Translated, it gives CASSLNGGTGGELFF.

The rearrangement links TRBV10-3 to TRBJ1-3; 10 positions agree with TRBD1. The length of the CDR3 is 16 residues. CDR1 ENHRY and CDR2 SYGVKD come from the germline V gene. With V trimmed by 3 bases and J by 3 bases, 5 bases remained unmatched. CDR3 sequence: CAISDGTGAGGNTIYF. In nucleotides, the CDR3 is TGTGCCATCAGTGATGGGACAGGGGCGGGTGGAAACACCATATATTTT.

This chain links TRBV5-1 with TRBJ2-5; D possibly corresponds to TRBD2 (6 bases). The germline V gene encodes CDR1 SGHRS and CDR2 YFSETQ. The CDR3 consists of 15 residues. V lost 4 bases, J lost 4 bases, and 17 bases lay in between. Written as DNA, the CDR3 is TGCGCCAGCAGCCCCGAAGGACTATTAGGAGAGACCCAGTACTTC. It translates to CASSPEGLLGETQYF.

The chain carries TRBV5-1 and TRBJ2-7; D is possibly TRBD2 (6 bases). The germline V gene encodes CDR1 SGHRS and CDR2 YFSETQ. The ends were cut back, 6 bases at V and 3 bases at J, with 7 bases in the middle. This CDR3 has 11 residues. The CDR3 loop reads CASKEGYEQYF. The DNA of the CDR3 is TGCGCCAGCAAGGAGGGCTACGAGCAGTACTTC.